One and the same sample provided the 2 T cell receptor beta chains below, sequenced in a study of CD8 T cells in ankylosing spondylitis. MiXCR, run by TCRdb on the 5' RACE reads, gives a single entry per CDR3 protein. This sample has 150,000 to 200,000 distinct CDR3 sequences, with roughly 31% found just once. Source material: synovial fluid, either unsorted or a sorted T cell fraction (not recorded which). The receptors were gathered from a male donor with ankylosing spondylitis.

The rearrangement uses TRBV29-1 and TRBJ2-5, with D perhaps matching TRBD2 (5 bases). V was cut by 7 bases and J by 4 bases, with 13 bases left in between. The CDR3 sequence is 12 residues long. The germline V gene encodes CDR1 SQVTM and CDR2 ANQGSEA. The chain's CDR3 is CSARTSPETQYF. In nucleotides, the CDR3 is TGCAGCGCCCGAACTAGTCCAGAGACCCAGTACTTC.

The rearrangement uses TRBV12-3 or TRBV12-4 and TRBJ1-3; 9 bases are shared with TRBD1. With 5 bases clipped from V and 2 bases from J, the junction kept 7 bases outside the gene matches. The CDR3 totals 16 residues. In DNA form, the CDR3 reads TGTGCCAGCAGTAACCTCCGGGACAGGGCTGGAAACACCATATATTTT. This gives the protein CASSNLRDRAGNTIYF.